These T cell receptor beta chains were read from a single sample in a study of blood T cell repertoires in COVID-19. Profiling relied on immunoSEQ multiplex PCR, and the TCRdb table lists in-frame clones only, not all of them. Here the sample spans about 190,000 clones, more than 70% being singletons. Sequenced input: peripheral blood. These receptors originate from a human donor in a cohort sampled during active COVID-19. Both conserved end residues are part of each CDR3. The order of the fields is D gene, J gene, clone size, V gene, CDR3 DNA, CDR3 protein. D genes are given only for firm matches. Clone size is not always given. Where it is, it says once, few, many or a class for expanded clones.

NA TRBJ2-7 NA TRBV18 TGTGCCAGCTCACCACCCGGACTGAGCTACGAGCAGTACTTC CASSPPGLSYEQYF
TRBD1 TRBJ1-5 NA TRBV30 TGTGCCTGGAGCTCGGGACAGGGGAACTTCAATCAGCCCCAGCATTTT CAWSSGQGNFNQPQHF
TRBD2 TRBJ2-7 NA TRBV11-3 TGTGCCAGCGTGCGGGAGGACAGCCTCTCCTACGAGCAGTACTTC CASVREDSLSYEQYF
TRBD1 TRBJ1-1 NA TRBV10-2 TGCGCCAGCAGCGGGACAGGGGGCAACACTGAAGCTTTCTTT CASSGTGGNTEAFF
TRBD2 TRBJ2-7 NA TRBV11-2 TGTGCCAGCAGCTTATGGCTAGCGGGAGGCTACGAGCAGTACTTC CASSLWLAGGYEQYF
NA TRBJ1-1 NA TRBV23-1 TGCGCCAGCAGTCAAATCCGGGACTTATCATGCACTGAAGCTTTCTTT CASSQIRDLSCTEAFF
TRBD1 TRBJ1-3 NA TRBV11-3 TGTGCCAGCACCGTTTTTAAGGACAGGGGAACAACCATATATTTT CASTVFKDRGTTIYF
NA TRBJ1-1 NA TRBV27 TGTGCCAGCAGTCCCTCGTTTGGGGGCGCAGGTGCTGAAGCTTTCTTT CASSPSFGGAGAEAFF
NA TRBJ1-2 NA TRBV19 TGTGCCACCTCCGAGGCCTATGGCTACACCTTC CATSEAYGYTF
NA TRBJ2-5 NA TRBV7-2 TGTGCCAGCAGCTTTGGAGCGGGAGAGACCCAGTACTTC CASSFGAGETQYF
TRBD2 TRBJ2-5 NA TRBV7-9 TGTGCCAGCAGCAAATCTAGCGGGGGGATTCAAGAGACCCAGTACTTC CASSKSSGGIQETQYF
NA TRBJ1-2 many TRBV30 TGTGCCTGGAACAGAGTTCTATACTATGGCTACACCTTC CAWNRVLYYGYTF
NA TRBJ1-2 NA TRBV7-9 TGTGCCAGCAGCTTAGGGTCATGGGGCTCAAGCAACTATGGCTACACCTTC CASSLGSWGSSNYGYTF
TRBD1 TRBJ2-1 NA TRBV5-4 TGTGCCAGCAGCCTAGACAGGGGCCCCTACAATGAGCAGTTCTTC CASSLDRGPYNEQFF
TRBD1 TRBJ1-1 once TRBV10-3 TGTGCCATCAGTATCGACAGGGAGGTTCTGAACACTGAAGCTTTCTTT CAISIDREVLNTEAFF
NA TRBJ1-1 NA TRBV30 TGTGCCTGGAATCGGGGAAGGAACACTGAAGCTTTCTTT CAWNRGRNTEAFF
NA TRBJ1-1 NA TRBV30 TGTGCCTGGAGTGTAGGAGGCAGCCTGAACACTGAAGCTTTCTTT CAWSVGGSLNTEAFF
NA TRBJ1-2 NA TRBV18 TGTGCCAGCTCACCGGACAGCCCTAACTATGGCTACACCTTC CASSPDSPNYGYTF
NA TRBJ2-7 NA TRBV10-1 TGCGCCAGCAGTGAGTCTATCACGGGCGAGCAGTACTTC CASSESITGEQYF
TRBD1 TRBJ2-4 NA TRBV6-5 TGTGCCAGCAGATCGACAGGGACGAACATTCAGTACTTC CASRSTGTNIQYF
TRBD1 TRBJ2-6 NA TRBV13 TGTGCCAGCAGCTTTGGCGGACAGGGGGCGCTTGGGGCCAACGTCCTGACTTTC CASSFGGQGALGANVLTF
NA TRBJ2-7 NA TRBV6-1 TGTGCCAGCAGTGAAGGGACTACGTACGGCGAGCAGTACTTC CASSEGTTYGEQYF
NA TRBJ2-3 few TRBV30 TGTGCCTGGAGTGCTCAGGTGACAGATACGCAGTATTTT CAWSAQVTDTQYF
TRBD1 TRBJ2-7 NA TRBV15 TGTGCCACCGGGACAGGGGGGCAATACGAGCAGTACTTC CATGTGGQYEQYF
TRBD2 TRBJ2-7 NA TRBV11-2 TGTGCCAGCAGCTTCGGGCTAGCGGGCCCCTACGAGCAGTACTTC CASSFGLAGPYEQYF
NA TRBJ1-4 NA TRBV3-1/TRBV3-2 TGTGCCAGCAGCCAGGCCTCCTCCGGGACATCCCGGGGAAAACTGTTTTTT CASSQASSGTSRGKLFF
NA TRBJ2-3 few TRBV4-2 TGTGCCAGCAGCCAAACAGGGACAGATACGCAGTATTTT CASSQTGTDTQYF
NA TRBJ2-7 NA TRBV29-1 TGCAGCGTTGGAGCTGCGTACGAGCAGTACTTC CSVGAAYEQYF
NA TRBJ1-1 NA TRBV6-5 TGTGCCAGCAGTTACGGGGAGACGTGGAACACTGAAGCTTTCTTT CASSYGETWNTEAFF
TRBD1 TRBJ1-2 NA TRBV30 TGTGCCTGGAACCCGGGACAGGGCTTTTATGGCTACACCTTC CAWNPGQGFYGYTF
NA TRBJ1-1 NA TRBV11-2 TGTGCCAGCAGCTTATCCCCCAGGGACACTGAAGCTTTCTTT CASSLSPRDTEAFF
NA TRBJ1-2 NA TRBV5-1 TGCGCCAGCAGCTTAGAGGGTCTCTATGGCTACACCTTC CASSLEGLYGYTF
NA TRBJ1-2 NA TRBV27 TGTGCCAGCAGTTTAGTTCTGGGGGCCGATGGCTACACCTTC CASSLVLGADGYTF
TRBD1 TRBJ1-4 NA TRBV6-2/TRBV6-3 TGTGCCAGCAGCCTACGACAGGGACAGGCTTCTCTTGGTGAAAAACTGTTTTTT CASSLRQGQASLGEKLFF
TRBD1 TRBJ1-1 NA TRBV7-2 TGTGCCAGCAGCTCGGACAGGAGTGCCACTGAAGCTTTCTTT CASSSDRSATEAFF
NA TRBJ1-2 NA TRBV9 TGTGCCAGCAGCCGAGAAGATTACTATGGCTACACCTTC CASSREDYYGYTF
TRBD1 TRBJ1-1 once TRBV3-1/TRBV3-2 TGTGCCAGCAGTCCTATCGACAGGGCGGGAATCACTGAAGCTTTCTTT CASSPIDRAGITEAFF
TRBD2 TRBJ2-4 NA TRBV5-5 TGTGCCAGCAGCTTGGGGATTGGGAGGGCAGGCATTCAGTACTTC CASSLGIGRAGIQYF
NA TRBJ2-7 NA TRBV30 TGTGCCTGGACGAGTACCTACGAGCAGTACTTC CAWTSTYEQYF
TRBD2 TRBJ2-5 NA TRBV5-4 TGTGCCAGCAGCTTGGACCCGGGACTAACATCCGAGACCCAGTACTTC CASSLDPGLTSETQYF